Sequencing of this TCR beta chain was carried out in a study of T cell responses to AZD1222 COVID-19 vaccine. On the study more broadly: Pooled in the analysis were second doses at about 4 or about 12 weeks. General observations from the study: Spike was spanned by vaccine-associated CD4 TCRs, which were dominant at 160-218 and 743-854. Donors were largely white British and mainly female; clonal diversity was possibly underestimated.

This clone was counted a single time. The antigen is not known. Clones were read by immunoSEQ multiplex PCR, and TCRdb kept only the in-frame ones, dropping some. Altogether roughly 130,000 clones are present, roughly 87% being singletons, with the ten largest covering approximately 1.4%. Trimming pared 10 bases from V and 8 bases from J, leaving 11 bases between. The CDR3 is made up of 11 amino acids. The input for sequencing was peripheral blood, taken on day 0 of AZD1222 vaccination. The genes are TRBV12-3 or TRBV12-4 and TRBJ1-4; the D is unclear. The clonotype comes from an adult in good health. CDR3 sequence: CATQLGEKLFF. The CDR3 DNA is TGTGCCACCCAATTGGGGGAAAAACTGTTTTTT.